This TCR beta chain was obtained from a study of low-dose radiotherapy and immunotherapy resistance in tumors. The wider study: Treatment of Cohort 1 consisted of 0.5 Gy per fraction every 2 weeks, adding up to 6.5 Gy. Starting cycle 1 day 1, oral aspirin 300 mg was given daily for four cycles.

Nivolumab, ipilimumab, aspirin, low-dose cyclophosphamide and low-dose radiotherapy were given to donors. Advanced solid tumors lacking tumor-infiltrating lymphocytes characterized eligible patients. Germline V gene data show CDR1 as LNHDA and CDR2 as SQIVND (reference sequence). The CDR3 runs to 13 residues. J was trimmed by 6 bases and V by 8 bases; bases with no gene match: 6. First-strand cDNA used TRAV- and TRBV-specific primers, covering alpha and beta chains. The authors ran about 20 PCR cycles to amplify TCRs with a constant-region primer and V-primer adapter. In TCRdb, the reads were re-called with MiXCR into one record per CDR3 protein. The data show 15,000 to 20,000 distinct CDR3 sequences, around 74% seen once.

This receptor was obtained from a human donor with advanced metastatic prostate, ovarian, gallbladder or colorectal cancer (not recorded which). This table probably holds off-target reads from a library built for another chain. The V call is TRBV19, the J call TRBJ2-2, with TRBD2 identical over 7 bases. CDR3 nucleotides: TGTGCCAGTGCTAGCGGAAAGGCCGGGGAGCTGTTTTTT. Its protein product is CASASGKAGELFF.